Below, 4 T cell receptor beta chains from the same sample are listed, as sequenced in a study of PD-1 blockade in mismatch repair-deficient tumors. Sequencing used immunoSEQ multiplex PCR; TCRdb keeps in-frame clones, though not all of them. The sample yields around 38,000 clones, around 79% seen once. The input for sequencing was peripheral blood, taken 4 weeks after starting pembrolizumab. Source of these receptors: an adult with mismatch repair-deficient cancer.

This chain joins TRBV7-2 and TRBJ2-1; D is perhaps TRBD1 (5 bases). There are 14 residues in the CDR3. V was cut by 2 bases and J by 10 bases, with 15 bases left in between. Germline CDR1 reads SGHTA; CDR2 reads FQGNSA. CDR3: CASSLITGSGEQFF. The CDR3 DNA follows: TGTGCCAGCAGCTTAATAACAGGCTCCGGGGAGCAGTTCTTC.

This clone was detected only a few times. CDR3 residues: CAWSPGQNYGYTF. The CDR3 coding sequence is TGTGCCTGGAGTCCAGGCCAAAACTATGGCTACACCTTC. The rearrangement links TRBV30 to TRBJ1-2; D is undetermined. The germline V and J ends were trimmed by 2 bases and 2 bases, with 9 bases remaining between them. Germline loops: CDR1 GTSNPN, CDR2 SVGIG (reference sequence). This CDR3 has 13 residues.

The chain recombines TRBV2 with TRBJ2-1; D possibly corresponds to TRBD2 (5 bases). In germline, CDR1 is SNHLY, CDR2 FYNNEI. This CDR3 is 11 amino acids long. V lost 9 bases and J 7 bases, leaving 10 bases between the germline ends. CDR3 coding DNA: TGTGCCAGTCGAGGGAAAAATGAGCAGTTCTTC. Its protein is CASRGKNEQFF.

CDR3 region: CASSSSGGAGETQYF. CDR3 nucleotides: TGTGCCAGCAGTTCGTCAGGGGGCGCTGGGGAGACCCAGTACTTC. The chain combines TRBV28 with TRBJ2-5, with 8 bases matching TRBD1. There are 15 residues in the CDR3. Germline-derived CDR1 and CDR2 are MDHEN and SYDVKM. V lost 4 bases to trimming and J lost 5 bases; unmatched junction nucleotides: 9.